This T cell receptor beta chain was sequenced in a study of blood T cell repertoires in COVID-19. Study as a whole: Acute-phase and convalescent COVID-19 samples originated in the United States, Italy and Spain.

V shed 6 bases and J shed 0 bases, with 12 bases lying between them. The CDR3 totals 15 residues. The germline CDR1 and CDR2 sequences are MGHRA and YSYEKL. This clone was seen a few times. Measured with immunoSEQ multiplex PCR; TCRdb has only the in-frame clones, and not every one. This sample has 110,000 to 150,000 clones, with around 81% found just once. Sequences were obtained from peripheral blood. The chain joins TRBV4-1 to TRBJ1-3; possibly TRBD1 for D (6 bases). The origin of this receptor is a human donor in a cohort sampled during active COVID-19. As DNA, the CDR3 is TGCGCCAGCAGTCCACAGGGCCACTCTGGAAACACCATATATTTT. It encodes CASSPQGHSGNTIYF.